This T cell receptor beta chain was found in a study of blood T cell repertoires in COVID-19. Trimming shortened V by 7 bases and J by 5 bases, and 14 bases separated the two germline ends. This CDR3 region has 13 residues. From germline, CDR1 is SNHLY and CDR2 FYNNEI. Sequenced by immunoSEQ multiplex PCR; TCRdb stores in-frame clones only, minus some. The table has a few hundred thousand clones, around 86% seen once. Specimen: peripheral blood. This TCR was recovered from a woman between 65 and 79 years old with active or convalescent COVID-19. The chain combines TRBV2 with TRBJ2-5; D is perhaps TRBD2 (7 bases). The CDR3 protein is CASIAGAKETQYF. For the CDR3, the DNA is TGTGCCAGCATCGCGGGGGCCAAGGAGACCCAGTACTTC.